The T cell receptor beta chain described here comes from a study of cytomegalovirus exposure and HLA in healthy donors. For the study at large: The roughly 110 validation repertoires matched the 500 to 750 first-cohort repertoires in platform, a later analysis reported.

These donors were members of the roughly 110-subject validation cohort, a group separate from the approximately 670-subject first cohort. A remark on this clone: Its cognate antigen is unknown.

The germline V gene encodes CDR1 SEHNR and CDR2 FQNEAQ (reference sequence). This CDR3 spans 16 amino acids. The V end was cut by 3 bases, the J end by 0 bases, with 12 bases between. Whole-study results and caveats: The study put some 160 TCR beta chains on its list as cytomegalovirus-associated.

Measured with immunoSEQ multiplex PCR; TCRdb has only the in-frame clones, and not every one. The sample has 65,000 or so clones, about 90% seen once. The sequenced sample consisted of PBMCs. The chain employs TRBV7-9 and TRBJ1-3, with D possibly TRBD1 on 6 matching bases. This clonotype was sampled from a woman aged 18-29 years in good health and CMV-seronegative. The CDR3 here is CASSFWQGSSGNTIYF. The DNA for the CDR3 is TGTGCCAGCAGCTTCTGGCAGGGGAGCTCTGGAAACACCATATATTTT.